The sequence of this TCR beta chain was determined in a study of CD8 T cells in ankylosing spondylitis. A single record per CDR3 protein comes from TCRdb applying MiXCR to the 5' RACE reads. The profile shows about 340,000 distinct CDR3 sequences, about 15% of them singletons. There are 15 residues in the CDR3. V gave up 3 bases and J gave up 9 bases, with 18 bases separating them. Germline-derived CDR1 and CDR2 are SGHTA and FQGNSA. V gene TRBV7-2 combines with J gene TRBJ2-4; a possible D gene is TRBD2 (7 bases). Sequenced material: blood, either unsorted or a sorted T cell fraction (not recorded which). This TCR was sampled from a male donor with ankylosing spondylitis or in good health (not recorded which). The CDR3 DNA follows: TGTGCCAGCAGCTTGGGGGGGGGCCGAGTCAGCATTCAGTACTTC. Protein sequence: CASSLGGGRVSIQYF.